Each of the 27 T cell receptor beta chains below was sequenced from the same sample in a study of blood T cell repertoires in COVID-19. The assay was immunoSEQ multiplex PCR, and TCRdb's table has in-frame clones only and misses some. The top ten clones hold roughly 2.5% of a sample with around 270,000 clones, about 89% of them seen once. The source material was peripheral blood. Receptor source: a woman aged 50 to 60 with acute or convalescent COVID-19.

The CDR3 DNA follows: TGTGCCAGCAGCTTAGCCAGGGGGCGGAACTCCTACGAGCAGTACTTC. Its protein product is CASSLARGRNSYEQYF. This rearrangement joins TRBV11-2 to TRBJ2-7; TRBD1 matches at 8 bases. The germline V gene has CDR1 SGHAT and CDR2 FQNNGV. The CDR3 has 16 amino acids. The J segment lost 0 bases and the V segment lost 1 base, leaving 5 bases of the junction unmatched.

The chain couples TRBV10-3 to TRBJ2-1, with D unresolved. Per germline, CDR1 ENHRY and CDR2 SYGVKD. The CDR3 covers 14 residues. With 0 bases removed from V and 5 bases from J, the gap between germline ends came to 8 bases. Here the CDR3 reads CAISESGSNNEQFF. DNA for the CDR3: TGTGCCATCAGTGAGTCGGGCAGCAACAATGAGCAGTTCTTC.

The chain recombines TRBV10-3 with TRBJ1-4; maybe TRBD1 (5 bases). V lost 9 bases and J lost 8, with 13 bases in between. CDR1 is ENHRY, CDR2 SYGVKD, per germline. CDR3 length: 12 residues. The CDR3 is CAMGGGPEKLFF. The CDR3 DNA sequence: TGTGCCATGGGGGGGGGACCCGAAAAACTGTTTTTT.

In its sample, this clone was seen once. The rearrangement uses TRBV20-1 and TRBJ2-1; D not certain. V was pared by 3 bases and J by 8 bases, with 5 bases between. Germline V gene lookup returns CDR1 DFQATT and CDR2 SNEGSKA (reference sequence). This CDR3 comprises 10 residues. In DNA, the CDR3 is TGCAGTGCTAGCCAGGATGAGCAGTTCTTC. Translation gives CSASQDEQFF.

Turning to this clone: Mismatch with germline at one junction end may stem from a read error. The CDR3 loop reads CSVAGNYGCTF. The CDR3 DNA reads as TGCAGCGTTGCCGGGAACTATGGCTGCACCTTC. This rearrangement joins TRBV29-1 to TRBJ1-2; D uncertain. Per germline, CDR1 SQVTM and CDR2 ANQGSEA. The CDR3 covers 11 residues.

The chain is built from TRBV5-1 and TRBJ2-7; TRBD1 aligns across 9 bases. CDR1 and CDR2 (germline): SGHRS, YFSETQ. V lost 7 bases, J lost 3 bases, and 17 bases stayed unmatched. The CDR3 loop spans 17 amino acids. The CDR3 DNA is TGCGCCAGCCGCCGAGGGACAGGGCCACGCGAGAGCTACGAGCAGTACTTC. Translating it yields CASRRGTGPRESYEQYF.

The V call is TRBV28, the J call TRBJ2-1; 9 bases match TRBD2. This CDR3 region has 16 residues. Germline V gene lookup returns CDR1 MDHEN and CDR2 SYDVKM. With V trimmed by 8 bases and J by 7 bases, 15 bases remained unmatched. CDR3 protein: CASGLNVAGVHNEQFF. CDR3 sequence (DNA): TGTGCCAGCGGCTTGAATGTAGCGGGAGTTCATAATGAGCAGTTCTTC.

This chain uses TRBV30 with TRBJ1-1; 9 bases align to TRBD1. The germline V gene has CDR1 GTSNPN and CDR2 SVGIG (reference sequence). V was clipped by 5 bases and J by 4 bases; unmatched bases: 5. The CDR3 length is 13 residues. CDR3 amino acids: CAWEQGARTEAFF. CDR3 bases: TGTGCCTGGGAACAGGGGGCGCGCACTGAAGCTTTCTTT.

V usage is TRBV12-3 or TRBV12-4 and J usage is TRBJ1-2; 8 bases are a match to TRBD1. There are 12 residues in the CDR3. Trimming cost V 5 bases and J 11 bases; bases outside gene matches: 7. CDR3 amino acids: CASSLGQGRYTF. As DNA, the CDR3 is TGTGCCAGCAGTCTCGGACAGGGCAGGTACACCTTC.

This rearrangement joins TRBV4-1 to TRBJ2-7; D remains unclear. From germline, CDR1 is MGHRA and CDR2 YSYEKL. This CDR3 contains 14 residues. Trimming took 2 bases from V and 3 from J, leaving 11 bases between them. CDR3 coding DNA: TGCGCCAGCAGCCAACCCGGGTTTGGCTACGAGCAGTACTTC. Its translation is CASSQPGFGYEQYF.

This clone was observed once. The chain is built from TRBV6-1 and TRBJ1-6; 7 bases fit TRBD1. Germline V lookup: CDR1 MNHNS, CDR2 SASEGT. CDR3 size: 16 residues. V dropped 3 bases and J dropped 4; count of bases not matched to a gene: 6. CDR3: CASSDNRGSYNSPLHF. CDR3 DNA: TGTGCCAGCAGTGACAACAGGGGATCATATAATTCACCCCTCCACTTT.

V gene TRBV12-3 or TRBV12-4 combines with J gene TRBJ1-2; 8 nucleotides match TRBD1. The CDR3 loop spans 13 amino acids. The V segment lost 6 bases and the J segment 2 bases; nucleotides outside the gene matches: 2. The DNA of the CDR3 is TGTGCCAGCAGCAGACAGGGGAACTATGGCTACACCTTC. Translation gives CASSRQGNYGYTF.

This sequence joins TRBV11-1 and TRBJ2-7; 8 bases agree with TRBD2. Germline lookup yields CDR1 SGHAT and CDR2 FQDESV (reference sequence). The V gene end was trimmed by 2 bases and the J gene end by 0 bases; junction bases not matched to a gene: 6. This CDR3 contains 16 residues. The CDR3 DNA sequence: TGTGCCAGCAGCTTAACATACGGGACTAGCTCCTACGAGCAGTACTTC. Protein product: CASSLTYGTSSYEQYF.

The CDR3 here is CASSAPYEQYF. Here the CDR3 DNA reads TGTGCCAGCAGCGCGCCCTACGAGCAGTACTTC. The chain employs TRBV7-9 and TRBJ2-7; no clear D gene. Trimming took 5 bases from V and 2 from J, leaving 4 bases between them. Germline CDR1 SEHNR, CDR2 FQNEAQ (reference sequence). The CDR3 sequence is 11 residues long. Variable domain in full (rest from reference TRBV7-9 and TRBJ2-7): DTGVSQNPRHKITKRGQNVTFRCDPISEHNRLYWYRQTLGQGPEFLTYFQNEAQLEKSRLLSDRFSAERPKGSFSTLEIQRTEQGDSAMYLCASSAPYEQYFGPGTRLTVT.

The rearrangement links TRBV9 to TRBJ2-3, with TRBD2 matching over 11 bases. The V and J ends lost 4 bases and 1 base, in that order; junction bases with no gene match: 5. Looked up from germline, CDR1 is SGDLS and CDR2 is YYNGEE. CDR3 length equals 16 residues. The CDR3 protein is CASSSQTSGGTDTQYF. CDR3 nucleotides: TGTGCCAGCAGCTCTCAGACTAGCGGGGGCACAGATACGCAGTATTTT.

CDR3 bases: TGCGCCAGCAGGGAGGACAGTACCTACAATGAGCAGTTCTTC. It translates to CASREDSTYNEQFF. V is TRBV10-1 and J is TRBJ2-1, with a tentative D call TRBD1 (6 bases). The germline V gene encodes CDR1 WNHNN and CDR2 SYGVQD (reference sequence). With 6 bases removed from V and 2 bases from J, the gap between germline ends came to 11 bases. This CDR3 has 14 amino acids.

The gene calls are TRBV12-5 and TRBJ1-2, with D maybe TRBD1 (5 bases). V dropped 1 base and J dropped 6 bases, with 12 bases sitting between them. The CDR3 runs to 14 residues. Germline V CDR1 and CDR2: LGHNT, FRNRAP. CDR3 DNA: TGTGCTAGTGGTTTGGGTGGGGCCGCTGATGGCTACACCTTC. Translation gives CASGLGGAADGYTF.

The chain recombines TRBV15 with TRBJ1-5; TRBD1 matches 9 bases. Germline loops: CDR1 LNHNV, CDR2 YYDKDF (reference sequence). The trim removed 0 bases at V and 6 bases at J, leaving 3 bases unmatched. The CDR3 consists of 15 residues. CDR3 amino acids: CATSRDTGGRQPQHF. The CDR3, as DNA: TGTGCCACCAGCAGAGATACAGGGGGCCGTCAGCCCCAGCATTTT.

The CDR3 DNA follows: TGTGCCAGCAGTGATGGCTCTAGCGGGAGGGAGGATACGCAGTATTTT. This gives the protein CASSDGSSGREDTQYF. V and J are TRBV6-4 and TRBJ2-3, with 12 nucleotides matching TRBD2. V dropped 3 bases and J dropped 6; count of bases not matched to a gene: 7. The CDR3 consists of 16 residues. Germline V gene lookup returns CDR1 MRHNA and CDR2 SNTAGT.

The CDR3 protein is CASSGTRVDNEQFF. CDR3 in DNA: TGCGCCAGCAGCGGTACTAGGGTTGACAATGAGCAGTTCTTC. This chain joins TRBV5-1 and TRBJ2-1, with D possibly being TRBD2 (5 bases). V shed 4 bases and J shed 5 bases, with 13 bases lying between them. The CDR3 runs to 14 residues. Germline values: CDR1 SGHRS, CDR2 YFSETQ.

V usage is TRBV18 and J usage is TRBJ2-7; D call uncertain. Trimming took off 5 bases at V and 6 bases at J, with 8 bases between the two ends. The CDR3 spans 11 residues. CDR1 KGHSH and CDR2 LQKENI come from the germline V gene. The CDR3 DNA sequence: TGTGCCAGCTCAGATAGACTCGAGCAGTACTTC. Its protein is CASSDRLEQYF.

This clone has just a few counts. This chain uses TRBV19 with TRBJ1-1; TRBD1 aligns across 8 bases. Germline CDR1 is LNHDA and CDR2 is SQIVND (reference sequence). J was trimmed by 3 bases and V by 6 bases; bases with no gene match: 6. The CDR3 runs to 14 residues. CDR3 residues: CASSNRGRHTEAFF. The CDR3 nucleotides read TGTGCCAGTAGCAACAGGGGGAGGCACACTGAAGCTTTCTTT.

This clone has only one observation. The chain employs TRBV27 and TRBJ1-6, with 8 bases matching TRBD1. The CDR3 is 18 amino acids. The J segment lost 10 bases and the V segment lost 4 bases, leaving 18 bases of the junction unmatched. Germline CDR1 MNHEY, CDR2 SMNVEV (reference sequence). The CDR3 loop is CASSYLSSQTGAGSPLHF. The CDR3 DNA is TGTGCCAGCAGTTACCTCTCTTCCCAGACAGGGGCGGGATCACCCCTCCACTTT.

The rearrangement links TRBV18 to TRBJ2-1; 7 nucleotides match TRBD2. This CDR3 contains 15 residues. The J segment lost 0 bases and the V segment lost 4 bases, leaving 3 bases of the junction unmatched. Per the germline V gene, CDR1 is KGHSH and CDR2 is LQKENI. As DNA, the CDR3 is TGTGCCAGCTCACAGAGCGGGAACTCCTACAATGAGCAGTTCTTC. It codes for CASSQSGNSYNEQFF.

The chain couples TRBV11-1 to TRBJ1-1; D remains unclear. This CDR3 comprises 13 residues. Germline CDR1 reads SGHAT; CDR2 reads FQDESV (reference sequence). The ends were cut back, 1 base at V and 1 base at J, with 4 bases in the middle. The CDR3 region has the DNA TGTGCCAGCAGCTTAGTCCAGAACACTGAAGCTTTCTTT. It encodes CASSLVQNTEAFF.

CDR3 amino acids: CAISESSAYEQYF. Here the CDR3 DNA reads TGTGCCATCAGTGAGTCTAGCGCCTACGAGCAGTACTTC. The rearrangement links TRBV10-3 to TRBJ2-7; maybe TRBD2 (5 bases). This CDR3 has 13 amino acids. The V gene's germline CDR1 is ENHRY and CDR2 SYGVKD. The germline V and J ends were trimmed by 0 bases and 2 bases, with 5 bases remaining between them.

CDR3 DNA sequence: TGTGCCAGCAGCTCCTACTTGGTCCCGGCCACACGAGGCTATGGCTACACCTTC. This sequence encodes CASSSYLVPATRGYGYTF. The chain carries TRBV5-5 and TRBJ1-2, with D uncertain. Trimming stripped 3 bases from V and 4 bases from J, with 25 bases between. CDR1 is SGHKS and CDR2 is YYEKEE in the germline V gene (reference sequence). The CDR3 runs 18 residues.